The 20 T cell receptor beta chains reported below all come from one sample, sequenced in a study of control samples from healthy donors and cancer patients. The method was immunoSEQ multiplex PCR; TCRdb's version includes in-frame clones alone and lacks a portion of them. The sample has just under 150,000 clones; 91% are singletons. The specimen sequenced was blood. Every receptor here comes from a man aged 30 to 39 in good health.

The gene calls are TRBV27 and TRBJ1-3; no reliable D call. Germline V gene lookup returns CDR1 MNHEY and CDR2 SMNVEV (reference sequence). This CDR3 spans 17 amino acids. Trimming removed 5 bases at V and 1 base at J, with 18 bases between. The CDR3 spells CASSPPGWRISGNTIYF. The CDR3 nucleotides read TGTGCCAGCAGTCCCCCGGGGTGGCGGATTTCTGGAAACACCATATATTTT.

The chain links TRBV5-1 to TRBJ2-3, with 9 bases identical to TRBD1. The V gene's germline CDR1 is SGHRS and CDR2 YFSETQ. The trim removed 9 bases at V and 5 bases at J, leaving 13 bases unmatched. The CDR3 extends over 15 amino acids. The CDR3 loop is CATQSGDRDLDTQYF. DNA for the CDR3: TGCGCCACCCAAAGTGGGGACAGGGACCTAGATACGCAGTATTTT.

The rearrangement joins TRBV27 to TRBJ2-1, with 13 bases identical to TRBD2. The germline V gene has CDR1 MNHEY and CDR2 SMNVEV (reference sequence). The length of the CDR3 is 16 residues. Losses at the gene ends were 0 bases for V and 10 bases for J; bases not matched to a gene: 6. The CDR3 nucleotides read TGTGCCAGCAGTTTATCGGGGGGACTAGCGGGGACCGAGCAGTTCTTC. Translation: CASSLSGGLAGTEQFF.

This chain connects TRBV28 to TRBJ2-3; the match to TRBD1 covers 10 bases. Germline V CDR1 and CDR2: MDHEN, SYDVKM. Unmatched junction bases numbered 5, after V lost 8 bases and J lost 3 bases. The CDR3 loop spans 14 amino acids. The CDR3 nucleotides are TGTGCCAGCGACCCGGGACAGGGGACAGATACGCAGTATTTT. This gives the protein CASDPGQGTDTQYF.

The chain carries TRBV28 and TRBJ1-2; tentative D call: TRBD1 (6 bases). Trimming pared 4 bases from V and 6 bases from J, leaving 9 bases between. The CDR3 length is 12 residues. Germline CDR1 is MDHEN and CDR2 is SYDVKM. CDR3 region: CASSSAGDGYTF. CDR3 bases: TGTGCCAGCAGTTCGGCAGGGGATGGCTACACCTTC.

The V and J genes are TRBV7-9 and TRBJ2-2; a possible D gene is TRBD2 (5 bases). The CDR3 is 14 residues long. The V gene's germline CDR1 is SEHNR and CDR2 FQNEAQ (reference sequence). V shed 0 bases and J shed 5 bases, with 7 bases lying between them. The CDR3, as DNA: TGTGCCAGCAGCTTAGCTTCGGGGACCGGGGAGCTGTTTTTT. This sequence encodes CASSLASGTGELFF.

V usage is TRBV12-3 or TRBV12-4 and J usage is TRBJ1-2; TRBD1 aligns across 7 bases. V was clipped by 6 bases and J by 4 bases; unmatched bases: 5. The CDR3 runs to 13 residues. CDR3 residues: CASRGDRTYGYTF. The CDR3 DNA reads TGTGCCAGCAGGGGGGACAGAACCTATGGCTACACCTTC.

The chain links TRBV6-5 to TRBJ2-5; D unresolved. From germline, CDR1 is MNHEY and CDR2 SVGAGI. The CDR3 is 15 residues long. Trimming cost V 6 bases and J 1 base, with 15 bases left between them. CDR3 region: CASSALTGSQETQYF. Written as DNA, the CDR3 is TGTGCCAGCAGCGCTCTTACGGGCTCCCAAGAGACCCAGTACTTC.

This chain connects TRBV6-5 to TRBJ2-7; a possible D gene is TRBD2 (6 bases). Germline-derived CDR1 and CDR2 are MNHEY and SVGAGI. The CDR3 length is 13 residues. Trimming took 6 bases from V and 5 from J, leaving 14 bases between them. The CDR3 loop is CASSPTSTHEQYF. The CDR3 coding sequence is TGTGCCAGCAGCCCGACTAGTACGCACGAGCAGTACTTC.

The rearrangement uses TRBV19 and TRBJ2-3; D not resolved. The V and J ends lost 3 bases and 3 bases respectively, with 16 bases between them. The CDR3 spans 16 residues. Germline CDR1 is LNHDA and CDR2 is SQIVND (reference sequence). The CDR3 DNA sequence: TGTGCCAGTAGTATGTCGGGCAGCCGTCCGACAGATACGCAGTATTTT. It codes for CASSMSGSRPTDTQYF.

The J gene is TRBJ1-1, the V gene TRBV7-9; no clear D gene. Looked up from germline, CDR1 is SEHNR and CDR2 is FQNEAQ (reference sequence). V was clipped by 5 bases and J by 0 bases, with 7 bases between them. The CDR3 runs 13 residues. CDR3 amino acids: CASSPQMNTEAFF. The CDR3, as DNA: TGTGCCAGCAGCCCCCAGATGAACACTGAAGCTTTCTTT.

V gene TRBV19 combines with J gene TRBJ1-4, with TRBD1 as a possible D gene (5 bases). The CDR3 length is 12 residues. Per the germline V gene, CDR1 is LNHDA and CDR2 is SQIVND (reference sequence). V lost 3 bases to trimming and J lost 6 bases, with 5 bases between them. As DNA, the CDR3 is TGTGCCAGTAGTATGGGACATGAAAAACTGTTTTTT. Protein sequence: CASSMGHEKLFF.

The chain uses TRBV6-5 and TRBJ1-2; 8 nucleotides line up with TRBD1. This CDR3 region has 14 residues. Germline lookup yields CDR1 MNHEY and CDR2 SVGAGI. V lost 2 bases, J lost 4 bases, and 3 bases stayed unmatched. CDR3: CASSYDRGVYGYTF. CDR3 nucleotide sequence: TGTGCCAGCAGTTACGACAGGGGAGTCTATGGCTACACCTTC.

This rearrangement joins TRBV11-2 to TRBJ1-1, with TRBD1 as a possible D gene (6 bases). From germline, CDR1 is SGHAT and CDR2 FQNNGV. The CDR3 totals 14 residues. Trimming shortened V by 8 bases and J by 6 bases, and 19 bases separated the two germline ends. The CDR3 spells CASGYGTEGAEAFF. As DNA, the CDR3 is TGTGCCAGCGGATACGGAACCGAGGGGGCTGAAGCTTTCTTT.

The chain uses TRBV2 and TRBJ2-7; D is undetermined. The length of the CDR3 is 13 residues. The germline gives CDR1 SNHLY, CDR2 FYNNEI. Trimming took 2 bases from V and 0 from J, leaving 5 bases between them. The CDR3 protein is CASSEQPSYEQYF. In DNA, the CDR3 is TGTGCCAGCAGTGAACAACCCTCCTACGAGCAGTACTTC.

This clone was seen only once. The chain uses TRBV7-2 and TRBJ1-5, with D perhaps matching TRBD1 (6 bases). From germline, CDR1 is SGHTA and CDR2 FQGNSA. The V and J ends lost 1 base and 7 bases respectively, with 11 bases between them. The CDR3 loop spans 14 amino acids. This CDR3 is CASSLGRGRQPQHF. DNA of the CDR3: TGTGCCAGCAGCTTAGGCAGGGGTAGACAGCCCCAGCATTTT.

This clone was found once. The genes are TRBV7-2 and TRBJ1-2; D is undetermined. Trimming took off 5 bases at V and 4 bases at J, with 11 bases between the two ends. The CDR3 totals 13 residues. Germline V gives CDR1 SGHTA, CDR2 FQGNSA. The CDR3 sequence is CASSPEQLYGYTF. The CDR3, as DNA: TGTGCCAGCAGCCCGGAGCAACTCTATGGCTACACCTTC.

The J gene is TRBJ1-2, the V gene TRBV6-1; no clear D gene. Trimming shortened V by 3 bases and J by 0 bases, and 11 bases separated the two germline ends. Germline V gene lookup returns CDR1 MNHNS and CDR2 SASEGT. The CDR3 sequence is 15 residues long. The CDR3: CASSEVALANYGYTF. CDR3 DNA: TGTGCCAGCAGTGAGGTGGCCTTAGCTAACTATGGCTACACCTTC.

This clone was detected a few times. CDR3 residues: CASSLALGFVYNQPQHF. The CDR3 DNA reads TGTGCCAGCAGCTTAGCGCTTGGGTTTGTTTACAATCAGCCCCAGCATTTT. The chain uses TRBV7-8 and TRBJ1-5; D gene ambiguous. Germline values: CDR1 SGHVS, CDR2 FQNEAQ. V lost 0 bases, J lost 3 bases, and 15 bases lay in between. CDR3 length equals 17 residues.

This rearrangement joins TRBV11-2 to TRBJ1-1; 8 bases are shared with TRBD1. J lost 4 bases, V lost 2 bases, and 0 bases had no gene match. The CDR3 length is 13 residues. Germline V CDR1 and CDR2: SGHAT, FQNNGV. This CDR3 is CASSLQGATEAFF. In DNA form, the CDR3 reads TGTGCCAGCAGCTTACAGGGGGCCACTGAAGCTTTCTTT.